The subject of this entry is one T cell receptor (beta chain). Its matching antigen is unknown. These data belong to a study of cytomegalovirus exposure and HLA in healthy donors. The study ran its PCR with 60 Vbeta and 13 Jbeta primers. This table comes from immunoSEQ multiplex PCR, and its TCRdb copy is limited to in-frame clones, with some not included. The table lists about 130,000 clones, roughly 60% of them singletons. CDR3 size: 15 residues. Trimming took off 0 bases at V and 3 bases at J, with 13 bases between the two ends. Looked up from germline, CDR1 is SGDLS and CDR2 is YYNGEE. Study-wide results and caveats: Near-uniform donor sequencing depth was presumed by presence/absence analyses. The authors later linked a missense DCLRE1C variant to TCR beta V- and J-gene trimming. The authors listed over 150 TCR beta chains as cytomegalovirus-associated.

These donors, healthy bone marrow donors, were studied. The material sequenced was PBMCs. The chain combines TRBV9 with TRBJ2-7; TRBD1 is a possible D gene (6 bases). This clonotype was obtained from a woman between 35 and 50 years old in good health and CMV-seronegative. The CDR3 DNA sequence: TGTGCCAGCAGCGTAGGGGGAAGGGACATCTACGAGCAGTACTTC. This translates into CASSVGGRDIYEQYF. Variable domain in full (rest from reference TRBV9 and TRBJ2-7): DSGVTQTPKHLITATGQRVTLRCSPRSGDLSVYWYQQSLDQGLQFLIQYYNGEERAKGNILERFSAQQFPDLHSELNLSSLELGDSALYFCASSVGGRDIYEQYFGPGTRLTVT.